This T cell receptor (beta chain) appears in the sequencing data of a study of blood T cell repertoires in COVID-19. The wider study: The United States, Italy and Spain provided the acute and convalescent COVID-19 samples.

Assay used: immunoSEQ multiplex PCR; TCRdb lists only in-frame clones, some missing. The sample lists about 64,000 clones, about three quarters seen once, with approximately 5.3% in the top ten. Trimming took 4 bases from V and 3 from J, leaving 7 bases between them. Germline loops: CDR1 LNHDA, CDR2 SQIVND (reference sequence). This CDR3 is 12 amino acids long. This clone was seen ten or more times. The TCR comes from a human donor in a cohort sampled during active COVID-19. The chain carries TRBV19 and TRBJ2-7; perhaps TRBD2 as D (6 bases). Input material: peripheral blood. This CDR3 reads CASSRGDYEQYF. CDR3 bases: TGTGCCAGTAGTAGGGGGGACTACGAGCAGTACTTC.